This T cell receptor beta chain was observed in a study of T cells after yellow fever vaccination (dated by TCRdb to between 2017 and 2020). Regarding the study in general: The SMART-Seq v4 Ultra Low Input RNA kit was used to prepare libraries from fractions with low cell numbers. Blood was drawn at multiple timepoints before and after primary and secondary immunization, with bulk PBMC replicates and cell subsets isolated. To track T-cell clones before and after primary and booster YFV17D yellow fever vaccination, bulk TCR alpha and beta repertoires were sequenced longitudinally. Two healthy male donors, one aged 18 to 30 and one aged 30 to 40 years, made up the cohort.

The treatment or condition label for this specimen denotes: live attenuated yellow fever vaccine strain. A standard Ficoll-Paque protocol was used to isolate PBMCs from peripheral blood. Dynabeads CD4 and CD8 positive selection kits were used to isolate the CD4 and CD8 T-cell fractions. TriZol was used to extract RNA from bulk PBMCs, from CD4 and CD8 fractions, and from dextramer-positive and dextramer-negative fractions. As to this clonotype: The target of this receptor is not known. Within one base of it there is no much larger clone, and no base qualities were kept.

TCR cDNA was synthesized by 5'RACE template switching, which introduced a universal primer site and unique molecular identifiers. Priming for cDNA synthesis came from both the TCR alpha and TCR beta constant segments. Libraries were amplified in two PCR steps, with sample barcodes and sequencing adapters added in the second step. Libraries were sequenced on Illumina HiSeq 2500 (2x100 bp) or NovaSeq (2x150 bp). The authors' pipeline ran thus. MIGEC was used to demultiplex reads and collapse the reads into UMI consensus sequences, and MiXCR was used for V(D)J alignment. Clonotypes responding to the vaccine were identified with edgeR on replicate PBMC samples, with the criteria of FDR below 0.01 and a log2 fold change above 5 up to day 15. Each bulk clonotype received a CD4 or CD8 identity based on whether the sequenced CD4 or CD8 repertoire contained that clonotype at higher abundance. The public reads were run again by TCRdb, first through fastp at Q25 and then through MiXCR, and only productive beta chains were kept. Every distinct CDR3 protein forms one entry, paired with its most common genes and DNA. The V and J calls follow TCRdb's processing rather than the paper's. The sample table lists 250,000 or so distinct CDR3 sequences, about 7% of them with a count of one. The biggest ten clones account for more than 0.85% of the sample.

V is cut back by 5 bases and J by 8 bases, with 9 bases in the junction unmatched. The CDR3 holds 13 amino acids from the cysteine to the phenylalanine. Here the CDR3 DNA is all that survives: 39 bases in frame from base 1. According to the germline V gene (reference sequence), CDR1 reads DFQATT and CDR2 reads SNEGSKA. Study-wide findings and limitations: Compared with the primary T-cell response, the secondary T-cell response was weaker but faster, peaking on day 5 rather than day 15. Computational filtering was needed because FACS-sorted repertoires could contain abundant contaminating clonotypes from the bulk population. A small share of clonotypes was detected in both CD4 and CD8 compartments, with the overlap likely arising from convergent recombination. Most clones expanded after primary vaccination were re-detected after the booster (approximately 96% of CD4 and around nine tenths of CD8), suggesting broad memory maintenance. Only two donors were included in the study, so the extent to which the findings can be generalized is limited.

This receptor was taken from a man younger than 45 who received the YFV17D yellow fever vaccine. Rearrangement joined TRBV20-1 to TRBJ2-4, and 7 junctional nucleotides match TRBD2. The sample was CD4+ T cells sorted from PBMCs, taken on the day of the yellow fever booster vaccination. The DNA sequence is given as TGCAGTGCTCCTAAAGCGGGGATTGACATTCAGTACTTC. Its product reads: CSAPKAGIDIQYF.